This passage covers 10 T cell receptor beta chains from one sample sequenced in a study of beta chain features in type 1 diabetes. Study-level points and caveats: All four CD4+ subsets from Type 1 diabetes patients carried moderately but significantly shorter TCRB CDR3s.

The authors reverse transcribed all of the isolated RNA, so sequencing captured expressed TCRB transcripts. The table came from immunoSEQ multiplex PCR; TCRdb's copy has only in-frame clones and leaves some out. The profile covers 640,000 or so clones, with around an eighth appearing a single time and roughly 0.04% taken by the ten largest. Which antigens these TCRs recognize remains unknown. Sequenced material: naive CD4+ T cells from blood. These receptors originate from a man between 18 and 35 years old with type 1 diabetes.

The chain links TRBV4-2 to TRBJ2-5, with a tentative D call TRBD2 (6 bases). CDR1 is LGHNA, CDR2 YNFKEQ, per germline. The V and J ends lost 4 bases and 0 bases respectively, with 15 bases between them. The CDR3 covers 16 residues. CDR3 coding DNA: TGTGCCAGCAGCCGGGGCACAGGAGGGTACCAAGAGACCCAGTACTTC. It codes for CASSRGTGGYQETQYF.

This clone has a handful of counts. The V gene is TRBV7-9, the J gene TRBJ2-3, with TRBD2 matching 7 bases. In germline, CDR1 is SEHNR, CDR2 FQNEAQ (reference sequence). V shed 1 base and J 0 bases; nucleotides not matched to a gene: 4. The CDR3 is made up of 16 amino acids. In DNA, the CDR3 is TGTGCCAGCAGCTTAGGCCGGGGGGTCAGCACAGATACGCAGTATTTT. Its protein product is CASSLGRGVSTDTQYF.

This clone was detected only a few times. The chain recombines TRBV7-2 with TRBJ1-1, with D possibly matching TRBD1 (6 bases). The CDR3 is made up of 15 amino acids. The V gene lost 4 bases and the J gene lost 0 bases, with 12 bases spanning the gap. CDR1 is SGHTA, CDR2 FQGNSA, per germline. The CDR3: CASSYYGQMNTEAFF. The CDR3 bases are TGTGCCAGCAGCTACTACGGACAGATGAACACTGAAGCTTTCTTT.

This clone was recorded a few times. The gene calls are TRBV10-3 and TRBJ2-2, with 10 bases aligning to TRBD1. V was pared by 10 bases and J by 7 bases, with 6 bases of the junction left unmatched. The germline V gene encodes CDR1 ENHRY and CDR2 SYGVKD. This CDR3 comprises 13 residues. For the CDR3, the DNA is TGTGCCAACGGACAGGGGGAGGGCGGGGAGCTGTTTTTT. The encoded protein is CANGQGEGGELFF.

This clone appeared a few times. Other DNA sequences in this specimen translate into the identical CDR3. This chain uses TRBV7-2 with TRBJ2-7; D is ambiguous. The CDR3 has 12 amino acids. Germline assignment: CDR1 SGHTA and CDR2 FQGNSA. Trimming removed 2 bases from V and 3 bases from J, with 5 bases in between. The CDR3 DNA reads as TGTGCCAGCAGCTTACTGGGCTACGAGCAGTACTTC. Protein sequence: CASSLLGYEQYF.

The J gene is TRBJ2-7, the V gene TRBV6-6; TRBD2 is a possible D gene (5 bases). The CDR3 totals 12 residues. Germline values: CDR1 MNHNY, CDR2 SVGAGI (reference sequence). V lost 8 bases and J 12 bases, leaving 20 bases between the germline ends. CDR3 coding DNA: TGTGCCAGCTCGGACTCCCTAGCAGAGTGGTACTTC. As protein: CASSDSLAEWYF.

The sample holds a few counts of this clone. This chain uses TRBV29-1 with TRBJ2-1, with D hard to call. Trimming pared 2 bases from V and 4 bases from J, leaving 9 bases between. Germline lookup yields CDR1 SQVTM and CDR2 ANQGSEA. The length of the CDR3 is 13 residues. The CDR3 DNA reads TGCAGCGTTGAAAGGCAGAGTTACAATGAGCAGTTCTTC. Protein: CSVERQSYNEQFF.

The chain is built from TRBV5-6 and TRBJ2-7; the match to TRBD1 covers 9 bases. CDR1 and CDR2 (germline): SGHDT, YYEEEE. The CDR3 totals 14 residues. The J segment lost 3 bases and the V segment lost 4 bases, leaving 5 bases of the junction unmatched. CDR3 sequence reads: CASSLEDRGYEQYF. CDR3 DNA sequence: TGTGCCAGCAGCCTGGAGGACAGGGGCTACGAGCAGTACTTC.

This clone was seen more than once but under ten times. The V and J genes are TRBV4-3 and TRBJ2-2; D perhaps matches TRBD2 (6 bases). The CDR3 loop spans 15 amino acids. V was clipped by 4 bases and J by 0 bases, with 9 bases between them. Germline loops: CDR1 LGHNA, CDR2 YSLEER. The CDR3 nucleotides read TGCGCCAGCAGCCCGACTAGAACGAACACCGGGGAGCTGTTTTTT. Residues: CASSPTRTNTGELFF.

V is TRBV5-5 and J is TRBJ2-1, with D unresolved. The V gene's germline CDR1 is SGHKS and CDR2 YYEKEE (reference sequence). V lost 0 bases, J lost 7 bases, and 5 bases lay in between. The CDR3 runs to 12 residues. CDR3 in amino acids: CASSLARNEQFF. The CDR3 DNA follows: TGTGCCAGCAGCTTGGCGCGGAATGAGCAGTTCTTC.